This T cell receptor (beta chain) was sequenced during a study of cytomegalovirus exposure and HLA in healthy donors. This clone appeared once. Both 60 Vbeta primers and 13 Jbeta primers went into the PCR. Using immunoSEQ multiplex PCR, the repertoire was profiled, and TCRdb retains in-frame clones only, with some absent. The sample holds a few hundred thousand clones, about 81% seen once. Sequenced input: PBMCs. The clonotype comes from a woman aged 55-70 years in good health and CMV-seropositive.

The CDR3 loop is CASRGTSGGPDTQYF. CDR3 DNA sequence: TGTGCCAGCAGAGGGACTAGCGGAGGCCCAGATACGCAGTATTTT. The V gene is TRBV6-1, the J gene TRBJ2-3; TRBD2 agrees at 11 bases. CDR3 size: 15 residues. The J segment lost 4 bases and the V segment lost 6 bases, leaving 6 bases of the junction unmatched. Germline V gene sequence: CDR1 MNHNS, CDR2 SASEGT.